This is a list of T cell receptor beta chains from one sample in a study of blood T cell repertoires in COVID-19. TCRdb keeps only in-frame clones here, not all; method: immunoSEQ multiplex PCR. Of 100,000 to 150,000 clones in the sample, around 88% were seen once. Sequencing was carried out using peripheral blood. All receptors come from a man in his fifties or sixties with active or convalescent COVID-19. Each CDR3 is given with its conserved first and last residue. The D gene is left open where the match is weak. Size is stated for part of the rows, as once, few or many counts, or as a class when the clone is expanded.

D gene: NA
V gene: TRBV19
J gene: TRBJ2-1
clone size: NA
CDR3 DNA: TGTGCCAGTAGGGAGGGGACCCGGAGCTCCTACAATGAGCAGTTCTTC
CDR3 protein: CASREGTRSSYNEQFF

D gene: NA
V gene: TRBV5-1
J gene: TRBJ1-4
clone size: NA
CDR3 DNA: TGCGCCAGCAGCTTGGGACAAAATAATGAAAAACTGTTTTTT
CDR3 protein: CASSLGQNNEKLFF

D gene: TRBD2
V gene: TRBV30
J gene: TRBJ2-3
clone size: NA
CDR3 DNA: TGTGCCTGGAGTTCACCCGGGACTACCGAAGCAGATACGCAGTATTTT
CDR3 protein: CAWSSPGTTEADTQYF

D gene: NA
V gene: TRBV30
J gene: TRBJ1-1
clone size: NA
CDR3 DNA: TGTGCCTGGAGTCCCCGAACAGTTATGAACACTGAAGCTTTCTTT
CDR3 protein: CAWSPRTVMNTEAFF

D gene: TRBD1
V gene: TRBV7-2
J gene: TRBJ2-7
clone size: NA
CDR3 DNA: TGTGCCAGCAGCTCGGGACAGGGGTACGTCGAGCAGTACTTC
CDR3 protein: CASSSGQGYVEQYF

D gene: TRBD1
V gene: TRBV7-8
J gene: TRBJ2-6
clone size: once
CDR3 DNA: TGTGCCAGCACCCAGACAGGGTCCCTTTCTGGGGCCAACGTCCTGACTTTC
CDR3 protein: CASTQTGSLSGANVLTF

D gene: TRBD1
V gene: TRBV14
J gene: TRBJ1-2
clone size: NA
CDR3 DNA: TGTGCCAGCAGCCTGACAGGGCCATGGGGCTACACCTTC
CDR3 protein: CASSLTGPWGYTF

D gene: NA
V gene: TRBV5-1
J gene: TRBJ2-6
clone size: NA
CDR3 DNA: TGCGCCAGCAGCTTGACTTCAACCGGGGCCAACGTCCTGACTTTC
CDR3 protein: CASSLTSTGANVLTF

D gene: NA
V gene: TRBV6-2/TRBV6-3
J gene: TRBJ2-4
clone size: NA
CDR3 DNA: TGTGCCAGCAGTTATTCAGGGGCCCAGAAAGCCAAAAACATTCAGTACTTC
CDR3 protein: CASSYSGAQKAKNIQYF

D gene: NA
V gene: TRBV12-5
J gene: TRBJ2-7
clone size: NA
CDR3 DNA: TGTGCTAGTGGTTTTGGAGCGCAGGGCGTCGAGCAGTACTTC
CDR3 protein: CASGFGAQGVEQYF

D gene: TRBD1
V gene: TRBV27
J gene: TRBJ1-3
clone size: NA
CDR3 DNA: TGTGCCAGCAGAGGACAGGATCATAACACCATATATTTT
CDR3 protein: CASRGQDHNTIYF

D gene: NA
V gene: TRBV29-1
J gene: TRBJ2-6
clone size: NA
CDR3 DNA: TGCAGCGTCAGGGATCCTGGGGCCAACGTCCTGACTTTC
CDR3 protein: CSVRDPGANVLTF

D gene: NA
V gene: TRBV21-1
J gene: TRBJ2-7
clone size: NA
CDR3 DNA: TGTGCCAGCAGCTCTGGCCGCGAGCAGTACTTC
CDR3 protein: CASSSGREQYF

D gene: TRBD2
V gene: TRBV9
J gene: TRBJ2-1
clone size: NA
CDR3 DNA: TGTGCCAGCAGCGCGGGCCTTTCGGGGAGGGCCAGTAATGAGCAGTTCTTC
CDR3 protein: CASSAGLSGRASNEQFF

D gene: NA
V gene: TRBV19
J gene: TRBJ1-2
clone size: NA
CDR3 DNA: TGTGCCAGTAGTGGCCGCGGCCTCTATGGCTACACCTTC
CDR3 protein: CASSGRGLYGYTF

D gene: TRBD1
V gene: TRBV28
J gene: TRBJ1-6
clone size: NA
CDR3 DNA: TGTGCCAGCAGCCCCGGAGGACAGGGGGCTCTTTCACCCCTCCACTTT
CDR3 protein: CASSPGGQGALSPLHF

D gene: TRBD1
V gene: TRBV29-1
J gene: TRBJ2-7
clone size: NA
CDR3 DNA: TGCAGCGTCGGACAGGGCTCCTACGAGCAGTACTTC
CDR3 protein: CSVGQGSYEQYF

D gene: NA
V gene: TRBV5-1
J gene: TRBJ2-7
clone size: NA
CDR3 DNA: TGCGCCAGCAGCTTGGGGGACACAGGCTCCTACGAGCAGTACTTC
CDR3 protein: CASSLGDTGSYEQYF

D gene: NA
V gene: TRBV28
J gene: TRBJ2-1
clone size: NA
CDR3 DNA: TGTGCCAGCATCCTTGACATCAACAACGATGAGCAGTTCTTC
CDR3 protein: CASILDINNDEQFF

D gene: TRBD1
V gene: TRBV19
J gene: TRBJ2-7
clone size: few
CDR3 DNA: TGTGCCAGTAGTCCACTCACCGGGACAGGGACCTACGAGCAGTACTTC
CDR3 protein: CASSPLTGTGTYEQYF

D gene: TRBD2
V gene: TRBV11-3
J gene: TRBJ2-1
clone size: NA
CDR3 DNA: TGTGCCAGCAGCTTAGAAACTAGCGGGGGGAGATTCAATGAGCAGTTCTTC
CDR3 protein: CASSLETSGGRFNEQFF

D gene: NA
V gene: TRBV6-5
J gene: TRBJ1-2
clone size: NA
CDR3 DNA: TGTGCCAGCAGTTACGGTACAGGGCCCAACTACACCTTC
CDR3 protein: CASSYGTGPNYTF

D gene: NA
V gene: TRBV6-2/TRBV6-3
J gene: TRBJ2-7
clone size: NA
CDR3 DNA: TGTGCCAGCAGTTTGGGGACACTACGGTTGTCGGACTACGAGCAGTACTTC
CDR3 protein: CASSLGTLRLSDYEQYF

D gene: NA
V gene: TRBV6-2/TRBV6-3
J gene: TRBJ1-1
clone size: NA
CDR3 DNA: TGTGCCAGCAGCACCGGGTTCACTGAAGCTTTCTTT
CDR3 protein: CASSTGFTEAFF

D gene: TRBD1
V gene: TRBV5-1
J gene: TRBJ2-5
clone size: NA
CDR3 DNA: TGCGCCAGCAGCTTGACAACGGGACAGGGGGAGACCCAGTACTTC
CDR3 protein: CASSLTTGQGETQYF

D gene: TRBD1
V gene: TRBV19
J gene: TRBJ1-1
clone size: NA
CDR3 DNA: TGTGCCAGTAGTATTTCGGACAGGCCGAACACTGAAGCTTTCTTT
CDR3 protein: CASSISDRPNTEAFF

D gene: NA
V gene: TRBV2
J gene: TRBJ1-1
clone size: NA
CDR3 DNA: TGTGCCAGCAGTGAAGCGCGGGGGAACACTGAAGCTTTCTTT
CDR3 protein: CASSEARGNTEAFF

D gene: TRBD2
V gene: TRBV7-9
J gene: TRBJ2-1
clone size: NA
CDR3 DNA: TGTGCCAGCAGCCCATTAGCGGGAGGAACCTACAATGAGCAGTTCTTC
CDR3 protein: CASSPLAGGTYNEQFF

D gene: TRBD1
V gene: TRBV5-1
J gene: TRBJ2-1
clone size: once
CDR3 DNA: TGCGCCAGCAGCCCCGCCGGGACAGGGCTCAATGAGCAGTTCTTC
CDR3 protein: CASSPAGTGLNEQFF